This paragraph reports one TCR beta chain. Assay used: immunoSEQ multiplex PCR; TCRdb lists only in-frame clones, some missing. The sample carries about 190,000 clones, approximately 80% recorded once. Trimming took 6 bases from V and 3 from J; bases not matched to a gene: 4. The length of the CDR3 is 14 residues. Germline V CDR1 and CDR2: SGHTA, FQGTGA. This entry belongs to a study of cytomegalovirus exposure and HLA in healthy donors. V usage is TRBV7-3 and J usage is TRBJ2-3; 9 positions match TRBD1. Material for sequencing was PBMCs. The clonotype comes from a man between 18 and 29 years old in good health and CMV-seropositive. The CDR3 DNA sequence: TGTGCCAGCAGTCGGGACAGGGTGACAGATACGCAGTATTTT. Amino acids: CASSRDRVTDTQYF.